This T cell receptor (beta chain) was found in a study of CD8+CD57+ T cells in acquired aplastic anemia. Patients selected for sequencing had displayed CD8+CD57+ cell expansion by flow cytometry. Per the germline V gene, CDR1 is SEHNR and CDR2 is FQNEAQ (reference sequence). The CDR3 has 16 residues. The ends were cut back, 4 bases at V and 1 base at J, with 16 bases in the middle. Investigators profiled TCR beta VDJ and CDR3 from genomic DNA template. MiXCR was run by TCRdb on the reads, yielding one entry per CDR3 protein. Seen here are 200,000 or so distinct CDR3 sequences, about half observed once, and the top ten hold roughly 21%.

Material for sequencing was sorted CD4+, CD8+, or CD8+CD57+ T cells (not recorded which) from PBMCs. The V call is TRBV7-9, the J call TRBJ1-2; D gene unclear. The receptor's source is a human donor with aplastic anemia. CDR3 sequence reads: CASSSMRGYGNYGYTF. CDR3 bases: TGTGCCAGCAGCTCCATGCGGGGTTATGGTAACTATGGCTACACCTTC. Full variable domain (remainder filled in from reference TRBV7-9 and TRBJ1-2): DTGVSQNPRHKITKRGQNVTFRCDPISEHNRLYWYRQTLGQGPEFLTYFQNEAQLEKSRLLSDRFSAERPKGSFSTLEIQRTEQGDSAMYLCASSSMRGYGNYGYTFGSGTRLTVV.